This TCR beta chain comes out of a study of OX40 agonist ivuxolimab in advanced cancers. V was clipped by 6 bases and J by 4 bases; unmatched bases: 7. Germline loops: CDR1 MNHEY, CDR2 SVGAGI. The CDR3 length is 15 residues. TCRdb's table, derived via immunoSEQ multiplex PCR, lists solely in-frame clones and lacks some. The table has fewer than 85,000 clones, around 86% seen once; the top ten hold roughly 0.5%. The J gene is TRBJ1-3, the V gene TRBV6-5; 9 bases line up with TRBD1. The input for sequencing was CD4+ or CD8+ T cells sorted from blood, taken in a trial of the OX40 agonist ivuxolimab. This TCR derives from an adult with an advanced solid tumor such as melanoma, head and neck, liver or kidney cancer. The CDR3: CASRRTGDSGNTIYF. As DNA, the CDR3 is TGTGCCAGCAGGAGGACAGGGGATTCGGGAAACACCATATATTTT.